The table lists the clone carrying this T cell receptor (beta chain) with many counts. The data were taken from a study of T cells in Graves' hyperthyroidism and ophthalmopathy. Across the whole study: Peripheral blood collection took place at initial diagnosis, before any treatment.

The CDR3 runs 13 residues. V was shortened by 4 bases and J by 4 bases, with 10 bases between the two germline ends. Looked up from germline, CDR1 is SGHAT and CDR2 is FQNNGV. The TCR beta CDR3 regions underwent amplification using RNA transcripts as the source. TCR CDR3 underwent first-round RT-PCR with the HTBI primer set. TCRdb fed the multiplex PCR reads into MiXCR, producing one record per CDR3 protein. The table includes some 550,000 distinct CDR3 sequences, roughly 20% detected once. Based on clinical symptoms, serum thyroxine and TRAb, thyroid ultrasound and orbital computed tomography, diagnoses were reached.

V gene TRBV11-2 combines with J gene TRBJ1-1; D not certain. The sequence was obtained from a young man with Graves' hyperthyroidism. Sequencing used blood. CDR3: CASSSGRITEAFF. The CDR3 DNA sequence: TGTGCCAGCAGCTCTGGACGGATCACTGAAGCTTTCTTT.